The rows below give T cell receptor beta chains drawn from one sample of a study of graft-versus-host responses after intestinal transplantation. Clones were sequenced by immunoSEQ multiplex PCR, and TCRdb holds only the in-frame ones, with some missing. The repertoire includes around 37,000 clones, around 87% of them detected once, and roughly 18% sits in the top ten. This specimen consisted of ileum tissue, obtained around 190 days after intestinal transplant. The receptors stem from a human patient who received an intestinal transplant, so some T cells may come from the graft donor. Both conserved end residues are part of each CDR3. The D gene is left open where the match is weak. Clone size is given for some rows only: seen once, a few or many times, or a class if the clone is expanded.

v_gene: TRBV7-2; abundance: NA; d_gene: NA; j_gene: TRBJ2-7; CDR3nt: TGTGCCAGCAGCCCGGTTGGCGGGTTTGTGTACGAGCAGTACTTC; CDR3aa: CASSPVGGFVYEQYF
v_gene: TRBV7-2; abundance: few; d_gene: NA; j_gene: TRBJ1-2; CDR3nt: TGTGCCAGCAGCGCCGGACAGAACTATGGCTACACCTTC; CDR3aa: CASSAGQNYGYTF
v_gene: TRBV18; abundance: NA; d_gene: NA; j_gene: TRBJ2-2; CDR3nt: TGTGCCAGCTCATACCGAAAACGGTCCGGGGAGCTGTTTTTT; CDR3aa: CASSYRKRSGELFF
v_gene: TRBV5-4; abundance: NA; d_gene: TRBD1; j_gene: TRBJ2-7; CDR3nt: TGTGCCAGCAGCTTGGGACAGGGTTATTACGAGCAGTACTTC; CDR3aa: CASSLGQGYYEQYF
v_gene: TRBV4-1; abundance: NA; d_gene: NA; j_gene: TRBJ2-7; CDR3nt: TGCGCCAGCAGCCAAGGATCGGGCCCCTACGAGCAGTACTTC; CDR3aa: CASSQGSGPYEQYF
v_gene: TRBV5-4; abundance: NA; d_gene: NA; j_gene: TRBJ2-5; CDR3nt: TGTGCCAGCAGCTTGGATCCAGGGGGGAGAGAGACCCAGTACTTC; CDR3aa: CASSLDPGGRETQYF
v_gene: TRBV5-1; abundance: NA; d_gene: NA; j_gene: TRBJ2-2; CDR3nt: TGCGCCAGCAGCTTGGCCGGCGGGGTGTTCGCGAACACCGGGGAGCTGTTTTTT; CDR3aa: CASSLAGGVFANTGELFF
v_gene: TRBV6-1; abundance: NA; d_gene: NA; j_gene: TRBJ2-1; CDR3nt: TGTGCCAGCAGTGAACGGGGACCCTACAATGAGCAGTTCTTC; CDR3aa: CASSERGPYNEQFF
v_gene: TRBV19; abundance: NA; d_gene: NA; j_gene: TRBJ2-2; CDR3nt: TGTGCCAGTAGTATTCTGGTACCCGGGGAGCTGTTTTTT; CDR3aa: CASSILVPGELFF
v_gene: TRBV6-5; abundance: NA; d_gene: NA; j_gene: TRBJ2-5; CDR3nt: TGTGCCAGCAGTTACAGAGGGGGTGACGCAGAGACCCAGTACTTC; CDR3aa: CASSYRGGDAETQYF
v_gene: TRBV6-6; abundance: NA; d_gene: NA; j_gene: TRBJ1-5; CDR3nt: TGTGCCAGCAGTTACCTAGGAGGTCAGCCCCAGCATTTT; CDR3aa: CASSYLGGQPQHF
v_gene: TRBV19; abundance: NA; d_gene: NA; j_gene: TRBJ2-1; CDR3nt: TGTGCCAGTAAGAGTGGGAGAAGGGACAATGAGCAGTTCTTC; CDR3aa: CASKSGRRDNEQFF
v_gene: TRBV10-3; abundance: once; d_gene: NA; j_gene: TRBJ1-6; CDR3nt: TGTGCCATCAGCCCTGCCCAAGGAAATTCACCCCTCCACTTT; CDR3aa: CAISPAQGNSPLHF
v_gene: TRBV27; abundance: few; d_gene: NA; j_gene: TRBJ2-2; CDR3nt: TGTGCCAGCAGTCCGGTGCCAGGGAGCACCGGGGAGCTGTTTTTT; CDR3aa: CASSPVPGSTGELFF
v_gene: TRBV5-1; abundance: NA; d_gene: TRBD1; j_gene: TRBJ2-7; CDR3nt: TGCGCCAGCAGTTATACCCCAGGGGGCCACTCCTACGAGCAGTACTTC; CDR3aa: CASSYTPGGHSYEQYF
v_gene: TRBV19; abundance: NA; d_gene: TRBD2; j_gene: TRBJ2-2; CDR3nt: TGTGCCAGTTTGGCCGGACTAGCGGGGGCGCGCACCGGGGAGCTGTTTTTT; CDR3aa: CASLAGLAGARTGELFF
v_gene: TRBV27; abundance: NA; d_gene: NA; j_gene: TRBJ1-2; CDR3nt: TGTGCCAGCAGTTATTCTTCTAACTATGGCTACACCTTC; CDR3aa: CASSYSSNYGYTF
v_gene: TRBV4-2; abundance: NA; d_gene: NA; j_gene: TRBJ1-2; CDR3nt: TGTGCCAGCAGCCAAGAGGGGTGGAGTGGTGGCTACACCTTC; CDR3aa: CASSQEGWSGGYTF
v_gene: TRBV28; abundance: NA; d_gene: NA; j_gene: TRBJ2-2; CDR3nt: TGTGCCAGCAGTGCCGCGGGGGCATACACCGGGGAGCTGTTTTTT; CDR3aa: CASSAAGAYTGELFF
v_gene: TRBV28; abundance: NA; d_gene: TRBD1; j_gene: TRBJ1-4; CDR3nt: TGTGCCAGCAGTTTGACAGGGGCTACTAATGAAAAACTGTTTTTT; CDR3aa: CASSLTGATNEKLFF
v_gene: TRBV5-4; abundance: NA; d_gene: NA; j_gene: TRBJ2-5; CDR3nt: TGTGCCAGCAGCTTGGGAGTGTCATGGGAAGAGACCCAGTACTTC; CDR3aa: CASSLGVSWEETQYF
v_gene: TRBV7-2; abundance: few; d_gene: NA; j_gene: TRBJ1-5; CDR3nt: TGTGCCAGCAGCTTAGTATCAGCTAGCAATCAGCCCCAGCATTTT; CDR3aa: CASSLVSASNQPQHF
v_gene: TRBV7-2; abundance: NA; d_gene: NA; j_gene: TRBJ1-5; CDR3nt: TGTGCCAGCAGCTTGAGCTGGGGGCCCACGAGCCAGCCCCAGCATTTT; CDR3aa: CASSLSWGPTSQPQHF
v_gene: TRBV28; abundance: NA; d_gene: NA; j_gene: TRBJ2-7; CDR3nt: TGTGCCAGCTCTGAGTTGACCTCCTACGAGCAGTACTTC; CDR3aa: CASSELTSYEQYF
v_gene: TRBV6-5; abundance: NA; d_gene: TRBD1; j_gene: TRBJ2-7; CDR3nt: TGTGCCAGCACCGCGGGACAGGGGGCGTCCGAGCAGTACTTC; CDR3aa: CASTAGQGASEQYF
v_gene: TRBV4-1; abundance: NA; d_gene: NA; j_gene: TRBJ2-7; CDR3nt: TGCGCCAGCAGCCAAGCGGCCGGGACCTACGAGCAGTACTTC; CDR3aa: CASSQAAGTYEQYF
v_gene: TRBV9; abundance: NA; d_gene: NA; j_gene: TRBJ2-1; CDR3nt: TGTGCCAGCAGCACGGGACACGGCCCTGAGCAGTTCTTC; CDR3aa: CASSTGHGPEQFF
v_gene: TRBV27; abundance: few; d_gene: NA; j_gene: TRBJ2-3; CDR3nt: TGTGCCAGCAGTCCTAGCACAGATACGCAGTATTTT; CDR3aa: CASSPSTDTQYF
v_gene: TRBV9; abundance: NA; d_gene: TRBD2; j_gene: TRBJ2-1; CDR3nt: TGTGCCAGCAGCGTAGGGACCACGTCGGGGAGGGCCAATGAGCAGTTCTTC; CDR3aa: CASSVGTTSGRANEQFF
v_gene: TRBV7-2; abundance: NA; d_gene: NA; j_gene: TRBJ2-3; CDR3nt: TGTGCCAGCAGCTTAGTGGCCCAATCCCCAGATACGCAGTATTTT; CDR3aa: CASSLVAQSPDTQYF
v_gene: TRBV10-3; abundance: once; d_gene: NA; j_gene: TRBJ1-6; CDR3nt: TGTGCCATCATGGAGGCGGGCGGGACGTATAATTCACCCCTCCACTTT; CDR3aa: CAIMEAGGTYNSPLHF
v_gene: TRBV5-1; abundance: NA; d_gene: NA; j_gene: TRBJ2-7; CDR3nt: TGCGCCAGCAGCCCCTCGGGGGCAGTGGGCGAGCAGTACTTC; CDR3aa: CASSPSGAVGEQYF
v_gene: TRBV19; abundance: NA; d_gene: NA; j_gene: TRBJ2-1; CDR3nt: TGTGCCAGTAGCAACCGGGGCTACAATGAGCAGTTCTTC; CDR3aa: CASSNRGYNEQFF
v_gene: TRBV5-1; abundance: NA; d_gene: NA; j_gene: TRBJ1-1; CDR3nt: TGCGCCAGCAGCTTGGATGGTTCAACATCCATTAACACTGAAGCTTTCTTT; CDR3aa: CASSLDGSTSINTEAFF
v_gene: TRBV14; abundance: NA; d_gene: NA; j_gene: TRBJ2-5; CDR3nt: TGTGCCAGCAGCCAAGTTAGGTGGGAAGAGACCCAGTACTTC; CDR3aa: CASSQVRWEETQYF
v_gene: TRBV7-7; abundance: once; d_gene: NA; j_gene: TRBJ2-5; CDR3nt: TGTGCTAGCAGCTTAAATTCGGTTCAGTTCGGAGAGACCCAGTACTTC; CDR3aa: CASSLNSVQFGETQYF
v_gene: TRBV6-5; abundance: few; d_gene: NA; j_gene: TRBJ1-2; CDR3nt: TGTGCCAGCAGGGCGGCAGCTAACTATGGCTACACCTTC; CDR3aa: CASRAAANYGYTF
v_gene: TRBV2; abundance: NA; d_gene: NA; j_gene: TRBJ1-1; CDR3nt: TGTGCCAGCAACCGGGAGAAGGCAACTGAAGCTTTCTTT; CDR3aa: CASNREKATEAFF
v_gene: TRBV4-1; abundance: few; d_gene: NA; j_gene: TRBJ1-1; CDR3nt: TGCGCCAGCAGCCAAGACAGGACTGAAGCTTTCTTT; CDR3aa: CASSQDRTEAFF
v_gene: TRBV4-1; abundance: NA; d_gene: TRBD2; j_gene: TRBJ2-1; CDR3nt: TGCGCCAGCAGCCGACTAGCGGGAGGGCCGGGCTCCTACAATGAGCAGTTCTTC; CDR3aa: CASSRLAGGPGSYNEQFF
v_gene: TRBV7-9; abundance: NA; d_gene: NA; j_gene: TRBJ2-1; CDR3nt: TGTGCCAGCAGCTTAGGAAGGACTGAGCAGTTCTTC; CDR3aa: CASSLGRTEQFF
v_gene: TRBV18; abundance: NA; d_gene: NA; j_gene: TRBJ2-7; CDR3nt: TGTGCCAGCTCACCAGGGGGCCAGGCCTACGGGCAGTACTTC; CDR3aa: CASSPGGQAYGQYF
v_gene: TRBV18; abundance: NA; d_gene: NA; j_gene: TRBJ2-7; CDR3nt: TGTGCCAGCTCACCCTGGGGACGGACTAACGAGCAGTACTTC; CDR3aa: CASSPWGRTNEQYF
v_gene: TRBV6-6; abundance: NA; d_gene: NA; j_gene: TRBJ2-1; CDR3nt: TGTGCCAGCAGTTACATAAGCACTAATGAGCAGTTCTTC; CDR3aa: CASSYISTNEQFF
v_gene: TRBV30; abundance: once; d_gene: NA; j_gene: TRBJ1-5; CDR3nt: TGTGCCTGGAGGGGGGACCGAGCTAATCAGCCCCAGCATTTT; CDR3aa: CAWRGDRANQPQHF
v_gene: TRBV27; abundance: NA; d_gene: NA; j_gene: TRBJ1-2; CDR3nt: TGTGCCAGCAGTTTTTCCCCGGGGGATCGCTATGGCTACACCTTC; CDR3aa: CASSFSPGDRYGYTF
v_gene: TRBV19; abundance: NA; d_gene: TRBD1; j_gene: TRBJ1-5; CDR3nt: TGTGCCAGTAGTTCACAGGGGTTCAATCAGCCCCAGCATTTT; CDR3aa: CASSSQGFNQPQHF
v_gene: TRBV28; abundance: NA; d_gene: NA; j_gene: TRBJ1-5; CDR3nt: TGTGCCAGCAGCCGACACGACACACAGCCCCAGCATTTT; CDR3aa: CASSRHDTQPQHF
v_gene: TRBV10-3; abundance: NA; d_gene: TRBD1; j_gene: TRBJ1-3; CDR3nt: TGTGCCACCCAAGCAGGACAGGGGGCCGCGGGAGGAAACACCATATATTTT; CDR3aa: CATQAGQGAAGGNTIYF
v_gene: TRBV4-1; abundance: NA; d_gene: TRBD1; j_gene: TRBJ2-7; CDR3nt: TGCGCCAGCAGCCACCGACAGGGGGCATACGAGCAGTACTTC; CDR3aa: CASSHRQGAYEQYF
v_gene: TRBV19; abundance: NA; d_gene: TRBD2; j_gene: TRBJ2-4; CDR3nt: TGTGCCAGTAGTCCCGGGGGGGCAGTCTTAGCCAAAAACATTCAGTACTTC; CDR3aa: CASSPGGAVLAKNIQYF
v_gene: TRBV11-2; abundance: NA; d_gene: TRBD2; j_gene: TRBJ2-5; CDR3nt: TGTGCCAGCAGCTTAGTTGCTAGCGGGGCGACCCAGTACTTC; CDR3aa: CASSLVASGATQYF
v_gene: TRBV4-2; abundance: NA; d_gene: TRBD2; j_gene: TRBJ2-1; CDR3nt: TGTGCCAGCAGACCTAGCGGGGGGCCCCGACTCTCCTACAATGAGCAGTTCTTC; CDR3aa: CASRPSGGPRLSYNEQFF